Below, 30 T cell receptor beta chains from the same sample are listed, as sequenced in a study of OX40 agonist ivuxolimab in advanced cancers. Assay: immunoSEQ multiplex PCR; the TCRdb copy retains only in-frame clones and omits some. This table has roughly 8,600 clones, around 87% appearing once. Sequenced here: CD4+ or CD8+ T cells sorted from blood, sampled in a trial of the OX40 agonist ivuxolimab. The receptor set was obtained from an adult with an advanced solid tumor such as melanoma, head and neck, liver or kidney cancer.

This clone has a handful of counts. The rearrangement uses TRBV7-9 and TRBJ2-2, with 8 bases identical to TRBD1. The CDR3 totals 16 residues. Per the germline V gene, CDR1 is SEHNR and CDR2 is FQNEAQ (reference sequence). The V gene end was trimmed by 5 bases and the J gene end by 3 bases; junction bases not matched to a gene: 8. The CDR3 sequence is CASSAADRAHTGELFF. The CDR3 nucleotides are TGTGCCAGCAGCGCAGCGGACAGGGCCCACACCGGGGAGCTGTTTTTT.

The J gene is TRBJ2-5, the V gene TRBV7-2; no firm D call. V shed 1 base and J shed 3 bases, with 12 bases lying between them. From germline, CDR1 is SGHTA and CDR2 FQGNSA. The CDR3 consists of 15 residues. CDR3 sequence: CASSLVTTVKETQYF. In nucleotides, the CDR3 is TGTGCCAGCAGCTTAGTCACGACTGTAAAAGAGACCCAGTACTTC.

The V call is TRBV19, the J call TRBJ1-2; 12 bases are shared with TRBD1. The CDR3 consists of 14 residues. The junction had 5 bases not matched to a gene; V was cut back by 5 bases and J by 7 bases. Germline assignment: CDR1 LNHDA and CDR2 SQIVND (reference sequence). The CDR3 sequence is CASSPRDRGPGYTF. DNA for the CDR3: TGTGCCAGTAGTCCCCGGGACAGGGGGCCTGGCTACACCTTC.

This chain joins TRBV5-1 and TRBJ2-2, with TRBD2 matching 10 bases. The length of the CDR3 is 17 residues. V lost 1 base and J lost 4; bases outside the gene matches: 7. Germline CDR1 reads SGHRS; CDR2 reads YFSETQ. Written as DNA, the CDR3 is TGCGCCAGCAGCTTGTACCTAGCGGGAGATGGCACCGGGGAGCTGTTTTTT. This translates into CASSLYLAGDGTGELFF.

V and J are TRBV6-5 and TRBJ1-1; 9 bases agree with TRBD1. The CDR3 length is 13 residues. CDR1 is MNHEY, CDR2 SVGAGI, per germline. V was clipped by 2 bases and J by 8 bases; unmatched bases: 3. In DNA form, the CDR3 reads TGTGCCAGCAGTTACGCTGGGACAGGGGAAGCTTTCTTT. This encodes CASSYAGTGEAFF.

The genes are TRBV7-2 and TRBJ1-4, with 9 bases identical to TRBD1. CDR3 length: 15 amino acids. Germline CDR1 SGHTA, CDR2 FQGNSA. Germline trimming cut 6 bases from V and 8 bases from J; bases unmatched to any gene: 10. This CDR3 is CASRLLGQGSEKLFF. The CDR3 DNA reads TGTGCCAGCAGACTCCTGGGACAGGGTAGCGAAAAACTGTTTTTT.

The V gene is TRBV18, the J gene TRBJ2-5, with 9 nucleotides matching TRBD1. The V segment lost 6 bases and the J segment 5 bases; nucleotides outside the gene matches: 13. CDR3 size: 16 residues. Germline V gives CDR1 KGHSH, CDR2 LQKENI. In DNA, the CDR3 is TGTGCCAGCTCCCCTACCACAGGGGGCGCAGGGGAGACCCAGTACTTC. This encodes CASSPTTGGAGETQYF.

The chain carries TRBV11-3 and TRBJ2-1; 14 bases map to TRBD2. CDR3 length: 16 residues. Germline loops: CDR1 SGHNT, CDR2 YENEEA. With 4 bases clipped from V and 6 bases from J, the junction kept 5 bases outside the gene matches. CDR3 DNA sequence: TGTGCCAGCAGCTCGTCGACTAGCGGGAGGGCCAATGAGCAGTTCTTC. This translates into CASSSSTSGRANEQFF.

The chain joins TRBV6-6 to TRBJ1-2; D gene uncertain. The CDR3 extends over 13 amino acids. Deletions cut 8 bases from V and 4 bases from J, with 14 bases between. Germline values: CDR1 MNHNY, CDR2 SVGAGI (reference sequence). This CDR3 reads CASGRGLRYGYTF. For the CDR3, the DNA is TGTGCCAGCGGGCGCGGGCTCCGCTATGGCTACACCTTC.

The V call is TRBV5-6, the J call TRBJ1-1; no definite D call. CDR1 SGHDT and CDR2 YYEEEE come from the germline V gene. V was cut by 5 bases and J by 6 bases, with 8 bases left in between. The CDR3 totals 11 residues. The CDR3 loop reads CASSLEAEAFF. CDR3 nucleotide sequence: TGTGCCAGCAGTCTGGAGGCTGAAGCTTTCTTT.

The chain joins TRBV19 to TRBJ2-3; TRBD1 matches at 7 bases. Unmatched junction bases numbered 15, after V lost 8 bases and J lost 4 bases. The germline V gene encodes CDR1 LNHDA and CDR2 SQIVND (reference sequence). This CDR3 has 16 amino acids. CDR3 bases: TGTGCCAGTGCCTCTTCGACAGGGATAAGGGCAGATACGCAGTATTTT. Amino acids: CASASSTGIRADTQYF.

The chain is built from TRBV9 and TRBJ2-1; no definite D call. CDR3 length: 16 amino acids. V gave up 4 bases and J gave up 7 bases, with 21 bases separating them. Germline CDR1 is SGDLS and CDR2 is YYNGEE. Here the CDR3 reads CASSLSRGGRVNEQFF. The CDR3 nucleotides are TGTGCCAGCAGCTTGAGCCGAGGCGGTAGAGTTAATGAGCAGTTCTTC. Combining the CDR3 with reference TRBV9 and TRBJ2-1 gives the whole variable domain DSGVTQTPKHLITATGQRVTLRCSPRSGDLSVYWYQQSLDQGLQFLIQYYNGEERAKGNILERFSAQQFPDLHSELNLSSLELGDSALYFCASSLSRGGRVNEQFFGPGTRLTVL.

V and J are TRBV5-5 and TRBJ2-3, with D hard to call. The V gene's germline CDR1 is SGHKS and CDR2 YYEKEE (reference sequence). The CDR3 contains 13 residues. V lost 2 bases and J 6 bases, leaving 10 bases between the germline ends. The DNA of the CDR3 is TGTGCCAGCAGCTTTGAGTTAAAGGATACGCAGTATTTT. This codes for CASSFELKDTQYF. The full variable domain, its missing parts supplied by reference TRBV5-5 and TRBJ2-3, is DAGVTQSPTHLIKTRGQQVTLRCSPISGHKSVSWYQQVLGQGPQFIFQYYEKEERGRGNFPDRFSARQFPNYSSELNVNALLLGDSALYLCASSFELKDTQYFGPGTRLTVL.

About this clone: This is likely a read error, given that the CDR3 carries no conserved phenylalanine or tryptophan at its end. No DNA is shown, since the ends of the CDR3 on it are uncertain; the CDR3 is the one TCRdb lists. V usage is TRBV7-3 and J usage is TRBJ1-2; the table's D call TRBD1 went unverified against the DNA. The CDR3 is made up of 14 amino acids, end residues included. Per the germline V gene, CDR1 is SGHTA and CDR2 is FQGTGA. This chain's CDR3 is CASSFSIGTGAIEH.

The rearrangement joins TRBV5-6 to TRBJ1-2; D is perhaps TRBD1 (6 bases). The V end was cut by 4 bases, the J end by 2 bases, with 12 bases between. This CDR3 has 14 residues. CDR1 and CDR2 (germline): SGHDT, YYEEEE. CDR3 in DNA: TGTGCCAGCAGCGTCCCCGGGACAAACTATGGCTACACCTTC. Amino acids: CASSVPGTNYGYTF.

This chain links TRBV27 with TRBJ1-1; 7 nucleotides align to TRBD1. Germline V gene lookup returns CDR1 MNHEY and CDR2 SMNVEV (reference sequence). V was pared by 6 bases and J by 5 bases, with 12 bases of the junction left unmatched. This CDR3 has 15 amino acids. As DNA, the CDR3 is TGTGCCAGCAGACGGCAGGGGGGCATCGCAACTGAAGCTTTCTTT. Protein product: CASRRQGGIATEAFF.

This clone was seen once. This chain connects TRBV18 to TRBJ2-1; TRBD2 aligns across 9 bases. There are 17 residues in the CDR3. CDR1 is KGHSH and CDR2 is LQKENI in the germline V gene. Trimming took 8 bases from V and 0 from J; bases not matched to a gene: 11. As DNA, the CDR3 is TGTGCCAGCACCAGTTACAGCGGGAGGAGCTCCTACAATGAGCAGTTCTTC. This encodes CASTSYSGRSSYNEQFF.

The genes are TRBV19 and TRBJ1-5; D gene ambiguous. With 11 bases removed from V and 6 bases from J, the gap between germline ends came to 23 bases. The CDR3 is 15 amino acids. CDR1 LNHDA and CDR2 SQIVND come from the germline V gene (reference sequence). CDR3 protein: CASSLYARVGQPQHF. The CDR3 bases are TGTGCCTCTTCCTTATATGCTAGGGTTGGTCAGCCCCAGCATTTT.

The chain employs TRBV29-1 and TRBJ2-6; tentatively, D is TRBD1 or TRBD2 (5 bases each). Germline V CDR1 and CDR2: SQVTM, ANQGSEA. V dropped 6 bases and J dropped 0 bases, with 15 bases sitting between them. The CDR3 consists of 16 residues. CDR3 region: CSVERDVDSGANVLTF. Here the CDR3 DNA reads TGCAGCGTGGAAAGGGACGTTGACTCTGGGGCCAACGTCCTGACTTTC.

V gene TRBV7-2 combines with J gene TRBJ1-2; D is perhaps TRBD1 (6 bases). The V gene lost 0 bases and the J gene lost 8 bases, with 10 bases spanning the gap. Germline V CDR1 and CDR2: SGHTA, FQGNSA. The CDR3 extends over 13 amino acids. CDR3 protein: CASSLATGYGYTF. The DNA of the CDR3 is TGTGCCAGCAGCTTAGCTACAGGGTACGGCTACACCTTC.

The chain combines TRBV5-1 with TRBJ2-1, with 8 bases identical to TRBD2. The CDR3 runs to 16 residues. V dropped 3 bases and J dropped 7; count of bases not matched to a gene: 12. Germline CDR1 reads SGHRS; CDR2 reads YFSETQ. DNA for the CDR3: TGCGCCAGCAGCTCCCTCGAGCGGGAGAGCGGGAATGAGCAGTTCTTC. Its protein product is CASSSLERESGNEQFF.

This chain connects TRBV9 to TRBJ2-5, with D perhaps matching TRBD1 (6 bases). The CDR3 runs to 15 residues. The germline V gene encodes CDR1 SGDLS and CDR2 YYNGEE. Trimming left V 4 bases short and J 3 bases short, with 16 bases between. Here the CDR3 reads CASSPQDSAEETQYF. Written as DNA, the CDR3 is TGTGCCAGCAGCCCCCAGGACAGCGCCGAAGAGACCCAGTACTTC. The complete variable domain, with remaining parts taken from reference TRBV9 and TRBJ2-5, reads DSGVTQTPKHLITATGQRVTLRCSPRSGDLSVYWYQQSLDQGLQFLIQYYNGEERAKGNILERFSAQQFPDLHSELNLSSLELGDSALYFCASSPQDSAEETQYFGPGTRLLVL.

The chain combines TRBV13 with TRBJ2-7; 7 positions agree with TRBD1. The V segment lost 4 bases and the J segment 1 base; nucleotides outside the gene matches: 13. CDR3 length: 17 residues. Looked up from germline, CDR1 is PRHDT and CDR2 is FYEKMQ (reference sequence). In nucleotides, the CDR3 is TGTGCCAGCAGCTCCCATTTCTACGAGGGACAGTCCTACGAGCAGTACGTC. This translates into CASSSHFYEGQSYEQYV.

The chain links TRBV7-2 to TRBJ1-1; a weak D match, TRBD1 (5 bases). The CDR3 consists of 16 residues. The germline gives CDR1 SGHTA, CDR2 FQGNSA. Trimming pared 2 bases from V and 0 bases from J, leaving 13 bases between. The CDR3 region is CASSLQGRGMNTEAFF. The CDR3 nucleotides are TGTGCCAGCAGCTTACAGGGCCGGGGGATGAACACTGAAGCTTTCTTT.

This clone was seen just once. CDR3 sequence: CASSPAGTGGSKLFF. The CDR3 nucleotides read TGTGCCAGCAGCCCAGCCGGGACAGGGGGCTCGAAACTGTTTTTT. This sequence joins TRBV11-2 and TRBJ1-4; 12 bases agree with TRBD1. There are 15 residues in the CDR3. Germline V lookup: CDR1 SGHAT, CDR2 FQNNGV. V was pared by 5 bases and J by 11 bases, with 9 bases of the junction left unmatched.

This clone was observed once. The chain links TRBV5-1 to TRBJ2-3; maybe TRBD2 (5 bases). The CDR3 runs 14 residues. The V gene's germline CDR1 is SGHRS and CDR2 YFSETQ. With 4 bases removed from V and 7 bases from J, the gap between germline ends came to 16 bases. CDR3 nucleotides: TGCGCCAGCAGCCCCGGCCAACTAGAAAATACGCAGTATTTT. Translated: CASSPGQLENTQYF.

V usage is TRBV2 and J usage is TRBJ2-7; D is perhaps TRBD2 (5 bases). CDR1 is SNHLY, CDR2 FYNNEI, per germline. The CDR3 has 12 residues. V was shortened by 7 bases and J by 2 bases, with 9 bases between the two germline ends. CDR3 coding DNA: TGTGCCAGCAACGGGGAAACCTACGAGCAGTACGTC. This codes for CASNGETYEQYV.

The chain combines TRBV15 with TRBJ1-2, with 8 bases lining up with TRBD1. V shed 0 bases and J 5 bases; nucleotides not matched to a gene: 5. Germline CDR1 and CDR2: LNHNV and YYDKDF (reference sequence). The CDR3 has 15 amino acids. The CDR3 spells CATSRDRTGRYGYTF. The CDR3, as DNA: TGTGCCACCAGCAGAGATCGGACAGGGAGGTATGGCTACACCTTC.

The chain links TRBV29-1 to TRBJ2-3; D not certain. Per germline, CDR1 SQVTM and CDR2 ANQGSEA. CDR3 length: 11 residues. The V end was cut by 4 bases, the J end by 3 bases, with 5 bases between. The CDR3 nucleotides read TGCAGCGTTGTTCCGACAGATACGCAGTATTTT. Encoded protein: CSVVPTDTQYF.

The V call is TRBV19, the J call TRBJ2-1, with 7 bases matching TRBD2. Trimming removed 5 bases from V and 8 bases from J; junction bases left unmatched: 12. This CDR3 spans 15 amino acids. The germline V gene encodes CDR1 LNHDA and CDR2 SQIVND (reference sequence). DNA for the CDR3: TGTGCCAGTAGTTCAGGCGGGCGGGAGAGGGATGAGCAGTTCTTC. This sequence encodes CASSSGGRERDEQFF.